The 22 T cell receptor beta chains presented below share a single source sample, sequenced in a study of cytomegalovirus exposure and HLA in healthy donors. The PCR made use of 60 Vbeta and 13 Jbeta primers. TCRdb's copy holds only in-frame clones and misses some; the assay was immunoSEQ multiplex PCR. Reported are about 210,000 clones; the ten largest clones contain around 0.95%. The sample comprised PBMCs. The receptors were gathered from a woman aged 25 to 39 in good health and CMV-seropositive.

This chain uses TRBV28 with TRBJ2-7, with TRBD2 as a possible D gene (6 bases). In germline, CDR1 is MDHEN, CDR2 SYDVKM. The CDR3 extends over 15 amino acids. Trimming cost V 5 bases and J 5 bases, with 19 bases left between them. The CDR3 reads CASSLITTSIHEQYF. Written as DNA, the CDR3 is TGTGCCAGCAGTCTCATCACGACTAGTATCCACGAGCAGTACTTC.

The chain joins TRBV7-2 to TRBJ2-1; 13 bases agree with TRBD2. CDR1 and CDR2 from the germline V gene are SGHTA and FQGNSA. Trimming took 4 bases from V and 8 from J; bases not matched to a gene: 11. The CDR3 consists of 17 residues. DNA for the CDR3: TGTGCCAGCAGCTCAACTCCAACTAGCGGGGGGGCCTATGAGCAGTTCTTC. This gives the protein CASSSTPTSGGAYEQFF.

The gene calls are TRBV7-2 and TRBJ1-3; a possible D gene is TRBD1 (6 bases). The germline CDR1 and CDR2 sequences are SGHTA and FQGNSA. This CDR3 is built from 17 residues. V dropped 4 bases and J dropped 1 base, with 17 bases sitting between them. The CDR3 reads CASSSKWVGASGNTIYF. The DNA for the CDR3 is TGTGCCAGCAGCTCAAAATGGGTGGGGGCGTCTGGAAACACCATATATTTT.

This rearrangement joins TRBV10-2 to TRBJ2-4, with D perhaps matching TRBD1 (6 bases). This CDR3 comprises 14 residues. CDR1 is WSHSY and CDR2 is SAAADI in the germline V gene. The V end was cut by 6 bases, the J end by 6 bases, with 15 bases between. CDR3 bases: TGCGCCAGCAGACAGGGACCGGAGATAAACATTCAGTACTTC. It encodes CASRQGPEINIQYF.

This chain uses TRBV6-1 with TRBJ1-2; a weak D match, TRBD1 (5 bases). V lost 3 bases and J lost 4, with 12 bases in between. Germline lookup yields CDR1 MNHNS and CDR2 SASEGT. The CDR3 sequence is 14 residues long. CDR3 in amino acids: CASSDHRSGYGYTF. The CDR3 region has the DNA TGTGCCAGCAGTGATCACAGGTCTGGCTATGGCTACACCTTC.

V is TRBV5-6 and J is TRBJ1-5; D is perhaps TRBD1 (6 bases). V lost 5 bases to trimming and J lost 1 base, with 16 bases between them. This CDR3 is built from 16 residues. The germline V gene encodes CDR1 SGHDT and CDR2 YYEEEE. This CDR3 is CASSSRAGASNQPQHF. DNA for the CDR3: TGTGCCAGCAGTTCCAGGGCAGGGGCGAGCAATCAGCCCCAGCATTTT.

This chain links TRBV5-1 with TRBJ1-2; TRBD1 might be the D (6 bases). The germline V gene has CDR1 SGHRS and CDR2 YFSETQ. Trimming removed 4 bases from V and 7 bases from J, with 17 bases in between. There are 14 residues in the CDR3. The CDR3 protein is CASSPGTHERGYTF. CDR3 coding DNA: TGCGCCAGCAGCCCAGGGACACATGAACGTGGCTACACCTTC.

The chain carries TRBV28 and TRBJ2-2, with TRBD2 matching over 7 bases. Germline lookup yields CDR1 MDHEN and CDR2 SYDVKM. The CDR3 is made up of 15 amino acids. With V trimmed by 8 bases and J by 2 bases, 8 bases remained unmatched. CDR3 bases: TGTGCCAGCCGGCGCGGGAGTCTAAACACCGGGGAGCTGTTTTTT. Protein: CASRRGSLNTGELFF.

The gene calls are TRBV5-1 and TRBJ2-7; D unresolved. V lost 4 bases and J lost 2, with 16 bases in between. This CDR3 contains 15 residues. Germline loops: CDR1 SGHRS, CDR2 YFSETQ. This CDR3 is CASSPAVLQTYEQYF. DNA for the CDR3: TGCGCCAGCAGCCCGGCGGTACTTCAGACCTACGAGCAGTACTTC.

Note on this clone: At one end, the junction sequence differs from germline, possibly due to a read error. This sample includes further DNA sequences coding for the same CDR3. The V and J genes are TRBV29-1 and TRBJ2-2; TRBD1 might be the D (5 bases). The CDR3 runs 15 residues. CDR1 and CDR2 (germline): SQVTM, ANQGSEA. In DNA form, the CDR3 reads TGCAGCGTCATCCACGGACATTCGAACACTGGGGAGCTGTTTTTT. Translated, it gives CSVIHGHSNTGELFF.

V is TRBV9 and J is TRBJ1-3; the D gene is possibly TRBD1 (5 bases). V shed 0 bases and J shed 4 bases, with 14 bases lying between them. The CDR3 spans 16 residues. The germline V gene encodes CDR1 SGDLS and CDR2 YYNGEE. The CDR3: CASSVASQGSGNTIYF. CDR3 DNA sequence: TGTGCCAGCAGCGTAGCCTCCCAGGGTTCGGGAAACACCATATATTTT. The entire variable domain, with the rest obtained from reference TRBV9 and TRBJ1-3, is as follows: DSGVTQTPKHLITATGQRVTLRCSPRSGDLSVYWYQQSLDQGLQFLIQYYNGEERAKGNILERFSAQQFPDLHSELNLSSLELGDSALYFCASSVASQGSGNTIYFGEGSWLTVV.

The chain combines TRBV15 with TRBJ1-4, with 11 nucleotides matching TRBD1. The CDR3 is made up of 19 amino acids. From germline, CDR1 is LNHNV and CDR2 YYDKDF (reference sequence). Trimming cost V 2 bases and J 2 bases; bases outside gene matches: 10. CDR3 nucleotides: TGTGCCACCAGCAGACCGAAGTCCGGACAGGGGGCGACTAATGAAAAACTGTTTTTT. It yields the protein CATSRPKSGQGATNEKLFF.

The V call is TRBV9, the J call TRBJ1-1; 7 nucleotides align to TRBD1. V shed 3 bases, J shed 5 bases, and the junction held 16 bases outside the gene matches. The V gene's germline CDR1 is SGDLS and CDR2 YYNGEE. The length of the CDR3 is 17 residues. CDR3 DNA: TGTGCCAGCAGCGCCAATACTCGACAGGGCGGCAGGACTGAAGCTTTCTTT. The encoded protein is CASSANTRQGGRTEAFF.

V is TRBV29-1 and J is TRBJ1-2; 8 bases fit TRBD1. J lost 6 bases, V lost 7 bases, and 16 bases had no gene match. From germline, CDR1 is SQVTM and CDR2 ANQGSEA. The CDR3 totals 15 residues. The CDR3, as DNA: TGCAGCGCCGTGCCCTCCGGGACAGGACTGAATGGCTACACCTTC. This codes for CSAVPSGTGLNGYTF.

The chain couples TRBV27 to TRBJ2-7; the match to TRBD2 covers 8 bases. V shed 4 bases and J 5 bases; nucleotides not matched to a gene: 13. CDR3 length equals 16 residues. Germline V lookup: CDR1 MNHEY, CDR2 SMNVEV (reference sequence). CDR3: CASSSTSGPLNDEQYF. The CDR3 DNA reads TGTGCCAGCAGTTCTACTAGCGGCCCCCTCAACGACGAGCAGTACTTC.

This chain joins TRBV7-2 and TRBJ1-5; D gene ambiguous. V was shortened by 3 bases and J by 4 bases, with 7 bases between the two germline ends. CDR1 is SGHTA and CDR2 is FQGNSA in the germline V gene. CDR3 length: 13 amino acids. CDR3 sequence: CASSFPPNQPQHF. In DNA, the CDR3 is TGTGCCAGCAGCTTCCCCCCTAATCAGCCCCAGCATTTT.

CDR3 protein: CASGLRLGDSYEQYF. The CDR3, as DNA: TGTGCCAGCGGTCTTCGACTAGGAGATTCCTACGAGCAGTACTTC. This chain uses TRBV6-1 with TRBJ2-7, with D possibly matching TRBD2 (6 bases). The CDR3 runs 15 residues. V dropped 8 bases and J dropped 1 base, with 18 bases sitting between them. The germline V gene encodes CDR1 MNHNS and CDR2 SASEGT.

The rearrangement joins TRBV18 to TRBJ1-5; 8 bases line up with TRBD1. Trimming removed 2 bases from V and 4 bases from J; junction bases left unmatched: 4. The CDR3 is 15 residues long. CDR1 and CDR2 from the germline V gene are KGHSH and LQKENI. The CDR3, as DNA: TGTGCCAGCTCACCAAGGGGGACAGGAAATCAGCCCCAGCATTTT. This sequence encodes CASSPRGTGNQPQHF.

This chain uses TRBV7-8 with TRBJ1-1; the D gene is possibly TRBD1 (5 bases). V lost 1 base, J lost 3 bases, and 18 bases lay in between. The germline V gene has CDR1 SGHVS and CDR2 FQNEAQ. This CDR3 region has 17 residues. The CDR3: CASSLVGGSGGYTEAFF. The CDR3, as DNA: TGTGCCAGCAGCTTAGTTGGGGGATCAGGAGGGTACACTGAAGCTTTCTTT.

This sequence joins TRBV15 and TRBJ2-7, with 15 positions matching TRBD2. The CDR3 covers 17 residues. V shed 0 bases and J 4 bases; nucleotides not matched to a gene: 4. CDR1 and CDR2 from the germline V gene are LNHNV and YYDKDF (reference sequence). The CDR3 loop is CATSREGLAGGVYEQYF. In DNA form, the CDR3 reads TGTGCCACCAGCAGAGAGGGACTAGCGGGGGGCGTTTACGAGCAGTACTTC. Based on the CDR3 plus reference TRBV15 and TRBJ2-7, the full variable domain is DAMVIQNPRYQVTQFGKPVTLSCSQTLNHNVMYWYQQKSSQAPKLLFHYYDKDFNNEADTPDNFQSRRPNTSFCFLDIRSPGLGDTAMYLCATSREGLAGGVYEQYFGPGTRLTVT.

The chain recombines TRBV7-9 with TRBJ2-7; D unresolved. Germline CDR1 is SEHNR and CDR2 is FQNEAQ (reference sequence). This CDR3 region has 13 residues. Deletions cut 5 bases from V and 1 base from J, with 9 bases between. CDR3 DNA: TGTGCCAGCAGCCTAACCCCGTCCTACGAGCAGTACTTC. Translated, it gives CASSLTPSYEQYF.

This chain joins TRBV7-7 and TRBJ2-3, with TRBD2 identical over 8 bases. With 5 bases clipped from V and 2 bases from J, the junction kept 12 bases outside the gene matches. The germline V gene encodes CDR1 SSHAT and CDR2 FNYEAQ (reference sequence). This CDR3 comprises 17 residues. CDR3 bases: TGTGCCAGCAGCCTATCCGGCCGGGGGGGCCCCACAGATACGCAGTATTTT. Translated, it gives CASSLSGRGGPTDTQYF.